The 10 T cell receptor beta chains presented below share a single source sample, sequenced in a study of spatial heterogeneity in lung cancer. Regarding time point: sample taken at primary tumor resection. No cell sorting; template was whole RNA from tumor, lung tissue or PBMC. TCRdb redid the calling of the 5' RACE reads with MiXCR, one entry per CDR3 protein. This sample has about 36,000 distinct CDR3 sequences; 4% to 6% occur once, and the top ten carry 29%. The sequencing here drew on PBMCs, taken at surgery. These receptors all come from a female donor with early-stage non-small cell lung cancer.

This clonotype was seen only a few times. Here the CDR3 reads CASSLSWGMDTGELFF. The CDR3 nucleotides are TGTGCCAGCAGTTTATCGTGGGGCATGGACACCGGGGAGCTGTTTTTT. This chain connects TRBV27 to TRBJ2-2, with D possibly matching TRBD1 (5 bases). The CDR3 extends over 16 amino acids. In germline, CDR1 is MNHEY, CDR2 SMNVEV (reference sequence). V lost 0 bases, J lost 3 bases, and 11 bases lay in between.

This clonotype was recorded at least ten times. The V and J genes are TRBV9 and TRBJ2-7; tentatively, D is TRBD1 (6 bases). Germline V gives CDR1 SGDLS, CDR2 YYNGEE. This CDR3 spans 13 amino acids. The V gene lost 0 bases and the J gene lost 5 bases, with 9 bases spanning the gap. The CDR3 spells CASSVASGDEQYF. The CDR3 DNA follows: TGTGCCAGCAGCGTAGCTTCAGGGGACGAGCAGTACTTC. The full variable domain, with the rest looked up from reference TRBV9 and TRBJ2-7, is DSGVTQTPKHLITATGQRVTLRCSPRSGDLSVYWYQQSLDQGLQFLIQYYNGEERAKGNILERFSAQQFPDLHSELNLSSLELGDSALYFCASSVASGDEQYFGPGTRLTVT.

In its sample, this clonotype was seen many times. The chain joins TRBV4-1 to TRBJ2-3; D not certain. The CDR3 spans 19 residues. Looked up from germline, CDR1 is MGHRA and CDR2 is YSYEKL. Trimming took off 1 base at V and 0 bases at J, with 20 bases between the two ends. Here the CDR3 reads CASSQGVLRLQKSTDTQYF. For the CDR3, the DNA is TGCGCCAGCAGCCAAGGGGTGCTTCGACTTCAGAAGAGCACAGATACGCAGTATTTT.

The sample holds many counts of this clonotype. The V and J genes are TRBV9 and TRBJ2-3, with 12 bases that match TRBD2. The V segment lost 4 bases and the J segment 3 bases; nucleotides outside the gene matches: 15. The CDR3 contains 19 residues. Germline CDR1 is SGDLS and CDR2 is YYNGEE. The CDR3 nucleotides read TGTGCCAGCAGCCAGAGCCCCCTTCTAGCGGGGGGGTGGACAGATACGCAGTATTTT. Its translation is CASSQSPLLAGGWTDTQYF. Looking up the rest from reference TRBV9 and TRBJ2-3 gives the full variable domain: DSGVTQTPKHLITATGQRVTLRCSPRSGDLSVYWYQQSLDQGLQFLIQYYNGEERAKGNILERFSAQQFPDLHSELNLSSLELGDSALYFCASSQSPLLAGGWTDTQYFGPGTRLTVL.

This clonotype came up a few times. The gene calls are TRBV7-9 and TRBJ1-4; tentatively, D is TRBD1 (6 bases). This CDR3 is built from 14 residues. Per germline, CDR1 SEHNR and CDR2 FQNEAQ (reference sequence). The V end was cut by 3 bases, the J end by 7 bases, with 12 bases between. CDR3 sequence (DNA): TGTGCCAGCAGCTTCAGCGGGGGGCGTGAAAAACTGTTTTTT. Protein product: CASSFSGGREKLFF.

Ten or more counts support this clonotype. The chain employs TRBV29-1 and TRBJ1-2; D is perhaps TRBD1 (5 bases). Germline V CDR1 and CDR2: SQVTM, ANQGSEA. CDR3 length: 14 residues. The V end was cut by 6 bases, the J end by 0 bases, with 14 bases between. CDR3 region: CSVRQHLPNYGYTF. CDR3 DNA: TGCAGCGTCCGACAGCACCTACCTAACTATGGCTACACCTTC.

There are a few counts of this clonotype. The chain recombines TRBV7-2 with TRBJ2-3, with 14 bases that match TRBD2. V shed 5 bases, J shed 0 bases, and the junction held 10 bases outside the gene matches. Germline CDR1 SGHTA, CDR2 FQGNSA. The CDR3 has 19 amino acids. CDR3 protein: CASSTGLAGGNPSTDTQYF. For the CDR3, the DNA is TGTGCCAGCAGCACCGGACTAGCGGGGGGTAACCCTAGCACAGATACGCAGTATTTT.

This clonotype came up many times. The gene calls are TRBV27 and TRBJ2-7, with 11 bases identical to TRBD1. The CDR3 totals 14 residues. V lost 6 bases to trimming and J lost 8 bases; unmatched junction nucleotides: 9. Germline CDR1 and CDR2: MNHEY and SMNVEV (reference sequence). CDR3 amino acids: CASRVGTGGRQQYF. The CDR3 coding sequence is TGTGCCAGCAGAGTCGGGACAGGGGGTAGGCAGCAGTACTTC.

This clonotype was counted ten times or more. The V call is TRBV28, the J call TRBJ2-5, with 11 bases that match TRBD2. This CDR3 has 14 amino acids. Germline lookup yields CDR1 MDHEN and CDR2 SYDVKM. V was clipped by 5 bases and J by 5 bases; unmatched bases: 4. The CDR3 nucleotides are TGTGCCAGCAGTGAACTAGCGGGAGTGGAGACCCAGTACTTC. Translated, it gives CASSELAGVETQYF.

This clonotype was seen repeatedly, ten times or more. This CDR3 is CASSLDVINYGYTF. The CDR3 DNA follows: TGTGCCAGCAGCTTGGACGTCATTAACTATGGCTACACCTTC. The chain links TRBV5-5 to TRBJ1-2; D unclear. V was trimmed by 0 bases and J by 1 base, leaving 7 bases between them. CDR1 is SGHKS, CDR2 YYEKEE, per germline (reference sequence). The CDR3 is 14 amino acids.